This is a list of T cell receptor beta chains from one sample in a study of regulatory T cells in long-lasting Graves disease. Each CDR3 protein gets one entry after TCRdb re-called the multiplex PCR reads with MiXCR. Of some 250,000 distinct CDR3 sequences listed, around a sixth are singletons. Another study also made use of these data, one on T cells in Graves' hyperthyroidism and ophthalmopathy.

The material sequenced was peripheral blood mononuclear cells (PBMCs), taken at new diagnosis, from a patient treated with antithyroid drugs. The receptors were gathered from a woman in her 30s with Graves disease. Each CDR3 is given with its conserved first and last residue. A D gene is named only where the DNA matches it firmly. For some rows the clone size is stated as once, few or many, or as a class when expanded; others skip it.

d_gene	v_gene	abundance	j_gene	CDR3nt	CDR3aa
NA	TRBV7-2	many	TRBJ2-5	TGTGCCAGCAGCTTAAGGGGACTCAAAGAGACCCAGTACTTC	CASSLRGLKETQYF
NA	TRBV6-1	many	TRBJ1-1	TGTGCCAGCAGGTCGTTGGGACTTGAAGCTTTCTTT	CASRSLGLEAFF
NA	TRBV20-1	many	TRBJ1-1	TGCAGTGCTAGAGTAAGTCGGGTGTTCACTGAAGCTTTCTTT	CSARVSRVFTEAFF
NA	TRBV3-1	many	TRBJ1-3	TGTGCCAGCAGCCAACGGGGGGCAGCCGGAAACACCATATATTTT	CASSQRGAAGNTIYF
TRBD1	TRBV2	many	TRBJ1-3	TGTGCCAGCAGTACTGACAGGGCCTCTGGAAACACCATATATTTT	CASSTDRASGNTIYF
NA	TRBV7-9	many	TRBJ1-6	TGTGCCAGCAGCTTTTCCAGGGAGGTTTCACCCCTCCACTTT	CASSFSREVSPLHF
NA	TRBV7-9	many	TRBJ1-6	TGTGCCAGCACGTTTTACAGGAGCGATAATTCACCCCTCCACTTT	CASTFYRSDNSPLHF
NA	TRBV29-1	many	TRBJ1-5	TGCAGCGTTTCGGACCATACGGGTCAGCCCCAGCATTTT	CSVSDHTGQPQHF
NA	TRBV3-1	many	TRBJ2-7	TGTGCCAGCAGCCAAATAGGGGGGGACGCCTACGAGCAGTACTTC	CASSQIGGDAYEQYF
TRBD1	TRBV28	many	TRBJ1-4	TGTGCCAGCACCCAACAGGGGGGAGTAAATGAAAAACTGTTTTTT	CASTQQGGVNEKLFF
TRBD1	TRBV29-1	many	TRBJ1-2	TGCAGCGTTACGACCAGGGGGGATGGCTACACCTTC	CSVTTRGDGYTF
NA	TRBV5-1	many	TRBJ2-3	TGCGCCAGCAGCTTTGGGCCTAGCACAGATACGCAGTATTTT	CASSFGPSTDTQYF
NA	TRBV11-1	many	TRBJ2-1	TGTGCCAGCAGGGTCGACAGCTACAATGAGCAGTTCTTC	CASRVDSYNEQFF
NA	TRBV6-1	many	TRBJ1-5	TGTGCCAGCAGTGAACGGGGGGTGGGTCTGCCCCAGCATTTT	CASSERGVGLPQHF
NA	TRBV7-2	many	TRBJ1-3	TGTGCCAGCAGCTTCCCGGGGACCTGGGCGGGAAACACCATATATTTT	CASSFPGTWAGNTIYF
NA	TRBV7-2	many	TRBJ1-5	TGTGCCAGCAGCTTAGAGGCGGTGGGGAATCAGCCCCAGCATTTT	CASSLEAVGNQPQHF
NA	TRBV18	many	TRBJ1-5	TGTGCCAGCTCACCCGGGGGAGAACAGCCCCAGCATTTT	CASSPGGEQPQHF
NA	TRBV20-1	many	TRBJ1-4	TGCAGTGCTAGGTCGGCCGAGCCCTCAACTAATGAAAAACTGTTTTTT	CSARSAEPSTNEKLFF
NA	TRBV9	few	TRBJ2-2	TGTGCCAGCAGCGTAGTGGCCGGAACCGGCGCGAACACCGGGGAGCTGTTTTTT	CASSVVAGTGANTGELFF
NA	TRBV4-1	few	TRBJ1-1	TGCGCCAGCAGCCAAGTGGGGGGCTGGACTGAAGCTTTCTTT	CASSQVGGWTEAFF
NA	TRBV6-2/TRBV6-3	many	TRBJ2-7	TGTGCCAGCAGTTACTCTATGCAGGGGTCAACCTACGAGCAGTACTTC	CASSYSMQGSTYEQYF
NA	TRBV15	many	TRBJ1-3	TGTGCCACCAGCAGTTGGAGGGGAAACACCATATATTTT	CATSSWRGNTIYF
TRBD1	TRBV3-1	many	TRBJ2-7	TGTGCCAGCAGCCGAGGACAGGGGATGGTCTACGAGCAGTACTTC	CASSRGQGMVYEQYF
TRBD2	TRBV18	many	TRBJ2-7	TGTGCCAGCTCACCTTCTAGCGGGGGTTACGAGCAGTACTTC	CASSPSSGGYEQYF
NA	TRBV20-1	many	TRBJ1-1	TGCAGTGCTAGAGATCCGCGAGGACCTTCTAGCACTGAAGCTTTCTTT	CSARDPRGPSSTEAFF
NA	TRBV5-1	few	TRBJ2-1	TGCGCCAGCAGCTTGTTACAGGGTGATTACAATGAGCAGTTCTTC	CASSLLQGDYNEQFF
NA	TRBV19	NA	TRBJ1-2	TGTGCCAGTAGTATAGGTCGGCGAACGGGAGGCTACACCTTC	CASSIGRRTGGYTF
TRBD1	TRBV6-1	many	TRBJ1-1	TGTGCCAGCAGGTTCCAGGGGGCGCAGACTGAAGCTTTCTTT	CASRFQGAQTEAFF
NA	TRBV3-1	NA	TRBJ2-2	TGTGCCAGCAAGGACGGACCGAACACCGGGGAGCTGTTTTTT	CASKDGPNTGELFF
NA	TRBV7-2	many	TRBJ1-2	TGTGCCAGCAGCTTAGGGAAAACTAACTATGGCTACACCTTC	CASSLGKTNYGYTF
NA	TRBV5-6	many	TRBJ1-1	TGTGCCAGCAGCTCCCGGGCGACAAACACTGAAGCTTTCTTT	CASSSRATNTEAFF
NA	TRBV6-2/TRBV6-3	NA	TRBJ2-7	TGTGCCAGCAGTAAGGAGCAGTACTTC	CASSKEQYF
NA	TRBV2	many	TRBJ2-7	TGTGCCAGCAGTGATCGAGGGACCTACTTCCGATTTACCTACGAGCAGTACTTC	CASSDRGTYFRFTYEQYF
NA	TRBV18	many	TRBJ2-2	TGTGCCAGCTCACCGAAAGGGACGAACACCGGGGAGCTGTTTTTT	CASSPKGTNTGELFF
TRBD1	TRBV6-1	many	TRBJ1-6	TGTGCCAGCAGTGGGACAGGGTGGCAATCGGGAAATTCACCCCTCCACTTT	CASSGTGWQSGNSPLHF
TRBD1	TRBV12-3/TRBV12-4	many	TRBJ1-1	TGTGCCAGCAGTCCCACCGGGACAGGGGAGACTGAAGCTTTCTTT	CASSPTGTGETEAFF
TRBD1	TRBV6-1	many	TRBJ1-2	TGTGCCAGCAAGAGGACAGGGACAAACTATGGCTACACCTTC	CASKRTGTNYGYTF
TRBD1	TRBV2	few	TRBJ2-7	TGTGCCAGCAGTGCACAGGGGTTCCACGAGCAGTACTTC	CASSAQGFHEQYF